Listed here are 14 T cell receptor beta chains from one sample, sequenced in a study of shared clonotypes between healthy human individuals. Clones were read by immunoSEQ multiplex PCR, and TCRdb kept only the in-frame ones, dropping some. The table lists roughly 2,300,000 clones, around 90% of them singletons. Sequencing used naive CD4+ T cells from PBMCs. As to subset: CD45RA+ positively selected. The source of these receptors is a man younger than 35 in good health. Some clones in this sample may be carry-over from other donors' samples.

The chain combines TRBV15 with TRBJ2-5, with TRBD2 matching over 10 bases. This CDR3 region has 15 residues. Losses at the gene ends were 3 bases for V and 4 bases for J; bases not matched to a gene: 5. In germline, CDR1 is LNHNV, CDR2 YYDKDF (reference sequence). The DNA of the CDR3 is TGTGCCACCAGCAGTGTGACTAGCGGGTCAGAGACCCAGTACTTC. It translates to CATSSVTSGSETQYF.

V gene TRBV27 combines with J gene TRBJ1-4, with TRBD1 matching over 7 bases. The J segment lost 1 base and the V segment lost 5 bases, leaving 16 bases of the junction unmatched. The CDR3 runs to 19 residues. Germline CDR1 and CDR2: MNHEY and SMNVEV (reference sequence). The CDR3 loop is CASSRRQGVFTETNEKLFF. DNA for the CDR3: TGTGCCAGCAGTCGACGACAGGGCGTTTTTACGGAAACTAATGAAAAACTGTTTTTT.

This clone was found once. The same CDR3 is also encoded by other DNA sequences in this sample. The chain uses TRBV28 and TRBJ1-5; no clear D gene. V dropped 6 bases and J dropped 0 bases, with 6 bases sitting between them. Germline V CDR1 and CDR2: MDHEN, SYDVKM. This CDR3 spans 13 amino acids. The CDR3 here is CASSRYSNQPQHF. The DNA for the CDR3 is TGTGCCAGCAGCCGTTATAGCAATCAGCCCCAGCATTTT.

The V gene is TRBV4-1, the J gene TRBJ2-1, with no clear D. CDR1 is MGHRA and CDR2 is YSYEKL in the germline V gene. This CDR3 spans 14 amino acids. The V end lost 3 bases, the J end lost 5 bases, and 11 bases lay between the germline ends. CDR3 residues: CASSQDVIDNEQFF. CDR3 bases: TGCGCCAGCAGCCAGGACGTAATTGACAATGAGCAGTTCTTC.

The chain uses TRBV2 and TRBJ1-2; unclear D gene. The CDR3 is 14 amino acids. Germline V gene lookup returns CDR1 SNHLY and CDR2 FYNNEI. Trimming shortened V by 5 bases and J by 0 bases, and 10 bases separated the two germline ends. In nucleotides, the CDR3 is TGTGCCAGCAGTCTCGAATTAGCTAACTATGGCTACACCTTC. It yields the protein CASSLELANYGYTF.

This chain links TRBV28 with TRBJ1-2; D perhaps matches TRBD1 (5 bases). CDR1 is MDHEN and CDR2 is SYDVKM in the germline V gene. Trimming removed 2 bases from V and 5 bases from J, with 18 bases in between. The CDR3 sequence is 16 residues long. As DNA, the CDR3 is TGTGCCAGCAGTTTAAGTTTCCGTAGGGGTGGGTATGGCTACACCTTC. Its protein is CASSLSFRRGGYGYTF.

The chain has TRBV7-2 and TRBJ2-1; tentative D call: TRBD2 (5 bases). Trimming shortened V by 0 bases and J by 2 bases, and 8 bases separated the two germline ends. CDR1 and CDR2 (germline): SGHTA, FQGNSA. This CDR3 region has 15 residues. CDR3 region: CASSLAREPYNEQFF. Here the CDR3 DNA reads TGTGCCAGCAGCTTAGCGAGGGAACCCTACAATGAGCAGTTCTTC.

A single count supports this clone. This sequence joins TRBV4-1 and TRBJ2-7, with D perhaps matching TRBD2 (5 bases). The CDR3 consists of 14 residues. The germline CDR1 and CDR2 sequences are MGHRA and YSYEKL. Trimming removed 7 bases from V and 3 bases from J, with 16 bases in between. CDR3 residues: CASKAEPGFYEQYF. DNA of the CDR3: TGCGCCAGCAAAGCGGAGCCGGGGTTCTACGAGCAGTACTTC.

The chain recombines TRBV7-9 with TRBJ2-5; TRBD2 agrees at 14 bases. CDR3 length equals 17 residues. V lost 2 bases to trimming and J lost 4 bases; unmatched junction nucleotides: 6. Germline V gives CDR1 SEHNR, CDR2 FQNEAQ (reference sequence). This chain's CDR3 is CASSLIPGLAGGETQYF. DNA for the CDR3: TGTGCCAGCAGCTTAATCCCCGGACTAGCGGGAGGAGAGACCCAGTACTTC.

The chain couples TRBV5-1 to TRBJ2-1; 11 bases map to TRBD2. With V trimmed by 0 bases and J by 6 bases, 8 bases remained unmatched. The germline V gene encodes CDR1 SGHRS and CDR2 YFSETQ. This CDR3 is 17 amino acids long. The CDR3 coding sequence is TGCGCCAGCAGCTTGGAATATCTAGCGGGAGGCTTCAATGAGCAGTTCTTC. Translation gives CASSLEYLAGGFNEQFF. Full variable domain (outside the CDR3, taken from reference TRBV5-1 and TRBJ2-1): KAGVTQTPRYLIKTRGQQVTLSCSPISGHRSVSWYQQTPGQGLQFLFEYFSETQRNKGNFPGRFSGRQFSNSRSEMNVSTLELGDSALYLCASSLEYLAGGFNEQFFGPGTRLTVL.

J is TRBJ2-7 and V is TRBV5-1, with 13 positions matching TRBD2. Germline loops: CDR1 SGHRS, CDR2 YFSETQ. The CDR3 is 14 amino acids. V lost 5 bases, J lost 2 bases, and 1 base stayed unmatched. The chain's CDR3 is CASRGTSGTYEQYF. Written as DNA, the CDR3 is TGCGCCAGCAGGGGGACTAGCGGGACCTACGAGCAGTACTTC.

The chain carries TRBV10-3 and TRBJ1-1; 9 bases are a match to TRBD1. Per the germline V gene, CDR1 is ENHRY and CDR2 is SYGVKD. The CDR3 runs to 12 residues. V shed 4 bases and J 6 bases; nucleotides not matched to a gene: 0. CDR3 amino acids: CAISGTGAEAFF. DNA of the CDR3: TGTGCCATCAGTGGGACAGGGGCTGAAGCTTTCTTT.

V and J are TRBV2 and TRBJ2-7; no reliable D call. This CDR3 region has 11 residues. Trimming left V 6 bases short and J 6 bases short, with 9 bases between. The germline CDR1 and CDR2 sequences are SNHLY and FYNNEI. The chain's CDR3 is CASSQVGEQYF. In DNA form, the CDR3 reads TGTGCCAGCAGCCAAGTCGGCGAGCAGTACTTC.

V gene TRBV28 combines with J gene TRBJ2-2; no definite D call. The CDR3 covers 13 residues. V was clipped by 2 bases and J by 6 bases, with 7 bases between them. From germline, CDR1 is MDHEN and CDR2 SYDVKM. In nucleotides, the CDR3 is TGTGCCAGCAGTTTACTCACACCCGGGGAGCTGTTTTTT. It yields the protein CASSLLTPGELFF.